Shown below are 11 T cell receptor beta chains from a single sample sequenced in a study of shared clonotypes between healthy human individuals (dated by TCRdb to between 2020 and 2021). CD8 naive samples were CD45RO-negative cells positively selected for CCR7, giving a CD45RA+CCR7+ population that excluded TemRA cells. Library creation used the immunoSEQ multiplex PCR assay. Here the immuneACCESS table is served through TCRdb, limited to in-frame sequences with V and J called. Missing clones are a known gap in these copies; in checked studies unresolved V genes cover under half, and the rest lacks a known reason. This sample holds about 2 million clones; roughly 95% were observed only once. The top ten constitute 1.1% of the sample. Sequenced material: naive CD8+ T cells sorted from blood. The cell subset or site label on this specimen signifies: CD45RA+CCR7+. These receptors were taken from a man between 18 and 35 years old in good health.

The rearrangement links TRBV12-2 to TRBJ2-5; whether TRBD2, the table's D call, matches the DNA was not checked. TRBV12-2 has pseudogene status. This CDR3 spans 15 amino acids. Here the CDR3 reads CASRLERRRGETQYF. CDR3 DNA sequence: TGTGCAAGTCGCTTAGAGAGACGGCGAGGGGAGACCCAGTACTTC.

V usage is TRBV7-9 and J usage is TRBJ2-7, with D possibly matching TRBD2 (6 bases). Trimming pared 5 bases from V and 5 bases from J, leaving 16 bases between. Germline assignment: CDR1 SEHNR and CDR2 FQNEAQ (reference sequence). The CDR3 is 14 amino acids. CDR3 coding DNA: TGTGCCAGCAGCAGCCCGCGGGGCCCCGACGAGCAGTACTTC. Translation: CASSSPRGPDEQYF.

This clone was recorded a few times. The rearrangement links TRBV10-3 to TRBJ1-1; 8 bases are shared with TRBD1. The CDR3 runs 13 residues. V lost 10 bases to trimming and J lost 4 bases; unmatched junction nucleotides: 8. CDR1 and CDR2 (germline): ENHRY, SYGVKD. CDR3 in amino acids: CATATGGGTEAFF. In DNA form, the CDR3 reads TGTGCCACAGCTACAGGGGGGGGCACTGAAGCTTTCTTT.

The gene calls are TRBV9 and TRBJ2-7, with D possibly being TRBD2 (6 bases). The CDR3 spans 14 residues. Trimming removed 6 bases from V and 6 bases from J, with 19 bases in between. Looked up from germline, CDR1 is SGDLS and CDR2 is YYNGEE. The CDR3 region is CASTPGGEPIEQYF. In DNA, the CDR3 is TGTGCCAGCACCCCCGGAGGGGAACCCATCGAGCAGTACTTC.

The rearrangement links TRBV4-3 to TRBJ2-7; the match to TRBD2 covers 7 bases. CDR3 length: 16 amino acids. Germline V CDR1 and CDR2: LGHNA, YSLEER. V was pared by 0 bases and J by 3 bases, with 8 bases of the junction left unmatched. The CDR3 reads CASSQDVSSGYYEQYF. DNA for the CDR3: TGCGCCAGCAGCCAAGACGTCTCTAGCGGCTACTACGAGCAGTACTTC.

This clone was seen just once. The chain links TRBV30 to TRBJ1-1; D is ambiguous. The CDR3 runs 11 residues. V lost 2 bases to trimming and J lost 8 bases, with 9 bases between them. CDR1 is GTSNPN and CDR2 is SVGIG in the germline V gene (reference sequence). DNA of the CDR3: TGTGCCTGGAGTAATGGGGTAGAAGCTTTCTTT. Amino acid sequence: CAWSNGVEAFF. Based on the CDR3 plus reference TRBV30 and TRBJ1-1, the full variable domain is SQTIHQWPATLVQPVGSPLSLECTVEGTSNPNLYWYRQAAGRGLQLLFYSVGIGQISSEVPQNLSASRPQDRQFILSSKKLLLSDSGFYLCAWSNGVEAFFGQGTRLTVV.

As for this clone: Distinct nucleotide sequences in the sample also encode this CDR3. The rearrangement links TRBV5-1 to TRBJ2-7; D is unclear. Trimming removed 0 bases at V and 3 bases at J, with 7 bases between. The V gene's germline CDR1 is SGHRS and CDR2 YFSETQ. The CDR3 runs 13 residues. The CDR3 region has the DNA TGCGCCAGCAGCTTGGGTCAGCTCTACGAGCAGTACTTC. Translating it yields CASSLGQLYEQYF.

The chain recombines TRBV4-3 with TRBJ2-5; D tentatively fits TRBD1 or TRBD2 (5 bases each). Looked up from germline, CDR1 is LGHNA and CDR2 is YSLEER. Trimming took off 2 bases at V and 4 bases at J, with 11 bases between the two ends. The CDR3 is 14 residues long. CDR3 sequence (DNA): TGCGCCAGCAGCCAATGGGGCGCGGGAGAGACCCAGTACTTC. Encoded protein: CASSQWGAGETQYF.

The J gene is TRBJ1-1, the V gene TRBV27; D remains unclear. CDR1 and CDR2 from the germline V gene are MNHEY and SMNVEV (reference sequence). This CDR3 has 14 residues. Trimming cost V 0 bases and J 0 bases, with 5 bases left between them. CDR3 in amino acids: CASSLSFMNTEAFF. The DNA of the CDR3 is TGTGCCAGCAGTTTATCGTTCATGAACACTGAAGCTTTCTTT.

This chain uses TRBV13 with TRBJ2-1, with D perhaps being TRBD1 or TRBD2 (6 bases each). CDR1 PRHDT and CDR2 FYEKMQ come from the germline V gene (reference sequence). The CDR3 sequence is 14 residues long. V was pared by 7 bases and J by 7 bases, with 17 bases between. The CDR3 coding sequence is TGTGCCAGCACACCGGGACTCCAGGGGAATGAGCAGTTCTTC. Protein: CASTPGLQGNEQFF. The entire variable domain, with the rest obtained from reference TRBV13 and TRBJ2-1, is as follows: AAGVIQSPRHLIKEKRETATLKCYPIPRHDTVYWYQQGPGQDPQFLISFYEKMQSDKGSIPDRFSAQQFSDYHSELNMSSLELGDSALYFCASTPGLQGNEQFFGPGTRLTVL.

The CDR3 DNA is TGTGCCAGCAGTCAGCCGGGACAGCCCACAGATACGCAGTATTTT. This sequence encodes CASSQPGQPTDTQYF. This chain uses TRBV6-1 with TRBJ2-3; the match to TRBD1 covers 7 bases. V trimming: 5 bases; J trimming: 2 bases; junction bases outside the gene matches: 7. The CDR3 totals 15 residues. Germline V gene lookup returns CDR1 MNHNS and CDR2 SASEGT.